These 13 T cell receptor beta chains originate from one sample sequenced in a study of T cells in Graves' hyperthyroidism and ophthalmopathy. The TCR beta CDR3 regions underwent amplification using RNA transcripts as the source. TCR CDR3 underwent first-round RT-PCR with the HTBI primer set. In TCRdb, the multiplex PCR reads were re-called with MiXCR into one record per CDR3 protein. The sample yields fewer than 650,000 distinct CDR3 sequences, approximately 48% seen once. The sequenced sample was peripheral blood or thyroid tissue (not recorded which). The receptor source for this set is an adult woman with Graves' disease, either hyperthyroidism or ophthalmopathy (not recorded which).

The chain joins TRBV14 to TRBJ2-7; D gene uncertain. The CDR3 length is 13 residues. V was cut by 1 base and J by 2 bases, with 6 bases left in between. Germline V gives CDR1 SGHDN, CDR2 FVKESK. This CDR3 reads CASSQGAPYEQYF. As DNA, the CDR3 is TGTGCCAGCAGCCAAGGGGCCCCCTACGAGCAGTACTTC. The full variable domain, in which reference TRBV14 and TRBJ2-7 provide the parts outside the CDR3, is EAGVTQFPSHSVIEKGQTVTLRCDPISGHDNLYWYRRVMGKEIKFLLHFVKESKQDESGMPNNRFLAERTGGTYSTLKVQPAELEDSGVYFCASSQGAPYEQYFGPGTRLTVT.

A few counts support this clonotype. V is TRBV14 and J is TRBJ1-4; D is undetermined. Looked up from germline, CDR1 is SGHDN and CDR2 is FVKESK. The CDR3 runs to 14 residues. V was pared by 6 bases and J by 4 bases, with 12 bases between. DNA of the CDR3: TGTGCCAGCAGGACGTCGGTCGTTAATGAAAAACTGTTTTTT. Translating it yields CASRTSVVNEKLFF. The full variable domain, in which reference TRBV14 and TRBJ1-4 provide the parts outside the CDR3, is EAGVTQFPSHSVIEKGQTVTLRCDPISGHDNLYWYRRVMGKEIKFLLHFVKESKQDESGMPNNRFLAERTGGTYSTLKVQPAELEDSGVYFCASRTSVVNEKLFFGSGTQLSVL.

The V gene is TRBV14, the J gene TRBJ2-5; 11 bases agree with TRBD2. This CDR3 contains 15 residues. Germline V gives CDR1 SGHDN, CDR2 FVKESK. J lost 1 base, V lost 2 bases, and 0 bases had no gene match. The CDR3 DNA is TGTGCCAGCAGCCAAACTAGCGGGAGCCAAGAGACCCAGTACTTC. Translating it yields CASSQTSGSQETQYF.

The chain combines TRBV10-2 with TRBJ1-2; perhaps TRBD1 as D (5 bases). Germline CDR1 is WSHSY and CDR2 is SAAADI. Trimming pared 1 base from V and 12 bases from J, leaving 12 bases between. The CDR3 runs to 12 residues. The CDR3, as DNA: TGCGCCAGCAGTGAGTTGACAGCGGGCCACACCTTC. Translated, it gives CASSELTAGHTF.

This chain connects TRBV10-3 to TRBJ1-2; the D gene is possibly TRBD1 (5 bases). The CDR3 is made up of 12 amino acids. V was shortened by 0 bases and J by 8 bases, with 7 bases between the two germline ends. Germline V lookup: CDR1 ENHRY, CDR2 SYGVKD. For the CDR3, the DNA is TGTGCCATCAGTGAGTCTCAGGGAGGCTACACCTTC. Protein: CAISESQGGYTF.

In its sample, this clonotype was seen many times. Written as DNA, the CDR3 is TGCAGTGCTAGAGTTAGCGGGAGACGGATTACAGATACGCAGTATTTT. Amino acids: CSARVSGRRITDTQYF. The chain has TRBV20-1 and TRBJ2-3; TRBD2 matches 9 bases. Germline CDR1 DFQATT, CDR2 SNEGSKA (reference sequence). Losses at the gene ends were 1 base for V and 3 bases for J; bases not matched to a gene: 8. The CDR3 runs to 16 residues.

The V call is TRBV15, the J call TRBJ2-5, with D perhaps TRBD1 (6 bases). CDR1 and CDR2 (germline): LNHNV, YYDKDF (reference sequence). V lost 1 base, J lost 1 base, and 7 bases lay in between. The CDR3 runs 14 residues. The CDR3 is CATSRGTAQETQYF. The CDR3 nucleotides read TGTGCCACCAGCAGAGGGACAGCCCAAGAGACCCAGTACTTC.

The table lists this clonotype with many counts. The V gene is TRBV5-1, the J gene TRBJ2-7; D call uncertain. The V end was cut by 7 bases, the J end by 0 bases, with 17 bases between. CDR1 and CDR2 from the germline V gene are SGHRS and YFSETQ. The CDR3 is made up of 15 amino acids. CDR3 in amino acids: CASHSQPTSSYEQYF. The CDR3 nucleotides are TGCGCCAGCCACTCCCAACCGACCAGCTCCTACGAGCAGTACTTC.

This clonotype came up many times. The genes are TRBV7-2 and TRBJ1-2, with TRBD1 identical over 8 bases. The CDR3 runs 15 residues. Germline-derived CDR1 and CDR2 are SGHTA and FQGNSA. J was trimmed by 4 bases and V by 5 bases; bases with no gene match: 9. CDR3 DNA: TGTGCCAGCAGCCCCAGGACAGGGTGGAGCTATGGCTACACCTTC. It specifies CASSPRTGWSYGYTF.

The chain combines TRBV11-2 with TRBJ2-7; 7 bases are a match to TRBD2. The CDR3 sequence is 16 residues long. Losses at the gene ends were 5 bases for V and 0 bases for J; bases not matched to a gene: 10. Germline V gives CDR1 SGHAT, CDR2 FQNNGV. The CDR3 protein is CASSPRPGGSSYEQYF. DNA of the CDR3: TGTGCCAGCAGCCCCCGACCGGGGGGAAGCTCCTACGAGCAGTACTTC.

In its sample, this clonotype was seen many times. For the CDR3, the DNA is TGTGCCAGCAGCGAACAGGGGGCCGCTTTCTTT. Amino acid sequence: CASSEQGAAFF. The gene calls are TRBV3-1 and TRBJ1-1, with TRBD1 identical over 9 bases. The ends lost 5 bases at V and 11 bases at J; junction bases unmatched: 3. Looked up from germline, CDR1 is LGHDT and CDR2 is YNNKEL (reference sequence). The CDR3 covers 11 residues.

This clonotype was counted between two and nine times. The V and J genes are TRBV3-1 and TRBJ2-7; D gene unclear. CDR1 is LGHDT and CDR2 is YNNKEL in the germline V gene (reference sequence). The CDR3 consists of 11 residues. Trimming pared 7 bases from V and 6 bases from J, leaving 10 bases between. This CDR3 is CASTAIGEQYF. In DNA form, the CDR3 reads TGTGCCAGCACCGCCATCGGCGAGCAGTACTTC.

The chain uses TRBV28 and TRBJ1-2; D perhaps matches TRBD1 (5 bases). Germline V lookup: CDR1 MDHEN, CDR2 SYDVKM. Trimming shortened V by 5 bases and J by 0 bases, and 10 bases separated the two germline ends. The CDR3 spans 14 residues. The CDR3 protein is CASSPGLANYGYTF. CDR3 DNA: TGTGCCAGCAGTCCAGGGCTAGCTAACTATGGCTACACCTTC.